The source of this TCR beta chain is a study of shared clonotypes between healthy human individuals. The study, taken as a whole, reports: When compared with the clonotypes that were shared by all four sorted-subset donors, the non-shared clonotypes turned out to have lower generation probabilities.

To note about this clone: The antigen is unknown.

Each cell subset's genomic DNA was divided evenly among several immunoSEQ plates. In the original processing: Filtering differed because ImmunoSEQ produced junction-only sequences that carried no quality scores. Profiled with immunoSEQ multiplex PCR; TCRdb holds only in-frame clones, not every one. That table is the source of V, J and clone size, and D and trimming were worked out from the DNA. The table lists roughly 640,000 clones, around 74% of them singletons, with about 1.7% in the top ten. Looked up from germline, CDR1 is SGDLS and CDR2 is YYNGEE. Losses at the gene ends were 2 bases for V and 0 bases for J; bases not matched to a gene: 6. The CDR3 runs 17 residues.

This clonotype originated in a woman younger than 45 in good health. This chain connects TRBV9 to TRBJ2-2; 8 nucleotides align to TRBD2. The sequenced sample was memory CD4+ T cells sorted from blood. Specified subset: CD45RA-negative fraction. The CDR3 is CASSVTLAGPNTGELFF. CDR3 sequence (DNA): TGTGCCAGCAGCGTCACCTTAGCGGGACCGAACACCGGGGAGCTGTTTTTT.